Below are 20 T cell receptor beta chains sequenced from a single sample in a study of blood T cell repertoires in COVID-19. The table came from immunoSEQ multiplex PCR; TCRdb's copy has only in-frame clones and leaves some out. The sample includes tens of thousands of clones, over 80% of them seen just once. The material sequenced was peripheral blood. The receptors were gathered from a human donor in a cohort sampled during active COVID-19.

The chain carries TRBV27 and TRBJ2-7, with 8 bases that match TRBD2. The J segment lost 5 bases and the V segment lost 3 bases, leaving 9 bases of the junction unmatched. Germline CDR1 reads MNHEY; CDR2 reads SMNVEV (reference sequence). CDR3 length: 15 residues. The DNA for the CDR3 is TGTGCCAGCAGTTTGGGGCTAGCGGGTCTGGACGAGCAGTACTTC. This translates into CASSLGLAGLDEQYF.

The chain joins TRBV5-5 to TRBJ1-2, with 10 bases fitting TRBD1. V shed 0 bases, J shed 4 bases, and the junction held 3 bases outside the gene matches. Germline-derived CDR1 and CDR2 are SGHKS and YYEKEE (reference sequence). The CDR3 is 15 amino acids. As DNA, the CDR3 is TGTGCCAGCAGCTTGGTGGGACAGGGGCCCTATGGCTACACCTTC. Protein: CASSLVGQGPYGYTF.

The chain is built from TRBV21-1 and TRBJ1-5; TRBD1 is taken as the D call from the table, unchecked against the DNA. TRBV21-1 constitutes a pseudogene. The CDR3 runs 16 residues. The CDR3 reads CASSKGGQEGNQPQHF. CDR3 DNA sequence: TGTGCCAGCAGCAAAGGGGGGCAGGAGGGCAATCAGCCCCAGCATTTT.

This clone came up a few times. The chain links TRBV27 to TRBJ1-5; D not certain. Germline V gene sequence: CDR1 MNHEY, CDR2 SMNVEV (reference sequence). There are 14 residues in the CDR3. The V and J ends lost 6 bases and 3 bases respectively, with 12 bases between them. The DNA of the CDR3 is TGTGCCAGCAGGGGAGGGTCCTCCAATCAGCCCCAGCATTTT. Protein sequence: CASRGGSSNQPQHF.

V is TRBV18 and J is TRBJ2-1, with TRBD1 identical over 8 bases. With 3 bases clipped from V and 7 bases from J, the junction kept 8 bases outside the gene matches. Germline-derived CDR1 and CDR2 are KGHSH and LQKENI. The CDR3 has 15 amino acids. The CDR3 here is CASSPQTGGENEQFF. The CDR3 DNA is TGTGCCAGCTCACCCCAAACAGGGGGAGAGAATGAGCAGTTCTTC.

J is TRBJ1-3 and V is TRBV25-1; D is unresolved. Germline CDR1 and CDR2: MGHDK and SYGVNS. The CDR3 runs to 14 residues. V was cut by 7 bases and J by 0 bases, with 10 bases left in between. The CDR3 DNA reads TGTGCCAGCACACACGGAGGCTCTGGAAACACCATATATTTT. The encoded protein is CASTHGGSGNTIYF.

The chain couples TRBV2 to TRBJ1-6; 7 bases match TRBD1. The CDR3 sequence is 18 residues long. Per the germline V gene, CDR1 is SNHLY and CDR2 is FYNNEI. V shed 6 bases and J 7 bases; nucleotides not matched to a gene: 18. In nucleotides, the CDR3 is TGTGCCAGCAGGGCATGGGACAGAAACTACTACCAGAATTCACCCCTCCACTTT. Amino acids: CASRAWDRNYYQNSPLHF.

This sequence joins TRBV5-5 and TRBJ1-1, with 8 nucleotides matching TRBD1. Germline assignment: CDR1 SGHKS and CDR2 YYEKEE (reference sequence). Trimming at V came to 6 bases and at J to 3 bases, leaving 10 bases not matched to a gene. The CDR3 contains 15 residues. The chain's CDR3 is CASTDRGLSDTEAFF. DNA of the CDR3: TGTGCCAGCACCGACAGGGGCCTAAGTGACACTGAAGCTTTCTTT.

This chain links TRBV9 with TRBJ2-1; the match to TRBD2 covers 9 bases. Looked up from germline, CDR1 is SGDLS and CDR2 is YYNGEE. This CDR3 is 16 amino acids long. V trimming: 3 bases; J trimming: 5 bases; junction bases outside the gene matches: 9. As DNA, the CDR3 is TGTGCCAGCAGCGCGGCCCCGGGACTAGCCAACAATGAGCAGTTCTTC. Residues: CASSAAPGLANNEQFF.

The chain has TRBV6-5 and TRBJ1-2, with 9 positions matching TRBD1. In germline, CDR1 is MNHEY, CDR2 SVGAGI. The CDR3 has 14 amino acids. Unmatched junction bases numbered 3, after V lost 2 bases and J lost 5 bases. DNA for the CDR3: TGTGCCAGCAGTTACGGGACAGGGAGTTATGGCTACACCTTC. This gives the protein CASSYGTGSYGYTF.

The J gene is TRBJ1-3, the V gene TRBV19, with 7 bases that match TRBD1. This CDR3 has 16 amino acids. Germline V gene data show CDR1 as LNHDA and CDR2 as SQIVND (reference sequence). The J segment lost 3 bases and the V segment lost 4 bases, leaving 9 bases of the junction unmatched. The CDR3 sequence: CASSTPSGTDGNTIYF. CDR3 nucleotides: TGTGCCAGTAGTACCCCATCCGGGACAGATGGAAACACCATATATTTT. Supplemented by reference TRBV19 and TRBJ1-3, the full variable domain reads DGGITQSPKYLFRKEGQNVTLSCEQNLNHDAMYWYRQDPGQGLRLIYYSQIVNDFQKGDIAEGYSVSREKKESFPLTVTSAQKNPTAFYLCASSTPSGTDGNTIYFGEGSWLTVV.

The CDR3 loop is CASSRTSGVTGELFF. The CDR3 region has the DNA TGTGCCAGCAGCCGGACTAGCGGAGTCACCGGGGAGCTGTTTTTT. This rearrangement joins TRBV6-5 to TRBJ2-2; TRBD2 matches at 10 bases. Germline assignment: CDR1 MNHEY and CDR2 SVGAGI. J was trimmed by 4 bases and V by 6 bases; bases with no gene match: 5. CDR3 length: 15 residues.

This rearrangement joins TRBV20-1 to TRBJ2-7; D perhaps matches TRBD1 (7 bases). This CDR3 has 15 amino acids. Per the germline V gene, CDR1 is DFQATT and CDR2 is SNEGSKA (reference sequence). V lost 3 bases and J lost 5, with 20 bases in between. CDR3 in DNA: TGCAGTGCTAGTAACCCGGAGGGGGCGAGCGACGAGCAGTACTTC. Amino acids: CSASNPEGASDEQYF.

This clone was counted once. The chain is built from TRBV28 and TRBJ2-3; 11 nucleotides match TRBD2. Trimming cost V 7 bases and J 0 bases; bases outside gene matches: 6. From germline, CDR1 is MDHEN and CDR2 SYDVKM. The CDR3 is made up of 16 amino acids. The CDR3 loop reads CASKGLAGLSTDTQYF. DNA of the CDR3: TGTGCCAGCAAAGGACTAGCGGGTCTCAGCACAGATACGCAGTATTTT.

CDR3 loop: CASSLSGGNTEAFF. The CDR3 DNA reads as TGTGCCAGCAGCTTATCCGGGGGGAACACTGAAGCTTTCTTT. The V gene is TRBV7-9, the J gene TRBJ1-1; perhaps TRBD1 as D (5 bases). V was pared by 2 bases and J by 1 base, with 8 bases between. The CDR3 runs to 14 residues. In germline, CDR1 is SEHNR, CDR2 FQNEAQ (reference sequence).

This rearrangement joins TRBV12-5 to TRBJ1-5; TRBD1 matches 7 bases. The CDR3 has 17 amino acids. V lost 0 bases to trimming and J lost 3 bases; unmatched junction nucleotides: 8. CDR1 LGHNT and CDR2 FRNRAP come from the germline V gene. CDR3 coding DNA: TGTGCTAGTGGTTTGGTAGCGGCAGGGGGGTACAATCAGCCCCAGCATTTT. This gives the protein CASGLVAAGGYNQPQHF.

This sequence joins TRBV28 and TRBJ1-5; 7 bases align to TRBD1. CDR1 is MDHEN, CDR2 SYDVKM, per germline. The V gene end was trimmed by 5 bases and the J gene end by 6 bases; junction bases not matched to a gene: 10. The CDR3 runs 15 residues. CDR3 in amino acids: CASSASGGVGQPQHF. The CDR3 bases are TGTGCCAGCAGTGCCTCAGGGGGAGTGGGTCAGCCCCAGCATTTT.

The genes are TRBV6-1 and TRBJ1-2; 7 bases fit TRBD1. V gave up 2 bases and J gave up 8 bases; unmatched junction bases: 5. This CDR3 is 13 amino acids long. Germline values: CDR1 MNHNS, CDR2 SASEGT. The CDR3 DNA reads TGTGCCAGCAGTGAAACAGGGGAGGCGGGCTACACCTTC. The encoded protein is CASSETGEAGYTF.

The chain has TRBV18 and TRBJ2-2; a weak D match, TRBD1 (6 bases). Per the germline V gene, CDR1 is KGHSH and CDR2 is LQKENI. Trimming pared 5 bases from V and 7 bases from J, leaving 8 bases between. There are 12 residues in the CDR3. In DNA form, the CDR3 reads TGTGCCAGCTCATACAGGGACGGGGAGCTGTTTTTT. Translating it yields CASSYRDGELFF.

The chain couples TRBV5-4 to TRBJ1-5; 7 nucleotides align to TRBD1. J lost 6 bases, V lost 0 bases, and 0 bases had no gene match. Germline lookup yields CDR1 SGHNT and CDR2 YYREEE (reference sequence). The CDR3 runs 13 residues. The CDR3 loop is CASSLDRGQPQHF. The DNA of the CDR3 is TGTGCCAGCAGCTTGGACAGGGGTCAGCCCCAGCATTTT.